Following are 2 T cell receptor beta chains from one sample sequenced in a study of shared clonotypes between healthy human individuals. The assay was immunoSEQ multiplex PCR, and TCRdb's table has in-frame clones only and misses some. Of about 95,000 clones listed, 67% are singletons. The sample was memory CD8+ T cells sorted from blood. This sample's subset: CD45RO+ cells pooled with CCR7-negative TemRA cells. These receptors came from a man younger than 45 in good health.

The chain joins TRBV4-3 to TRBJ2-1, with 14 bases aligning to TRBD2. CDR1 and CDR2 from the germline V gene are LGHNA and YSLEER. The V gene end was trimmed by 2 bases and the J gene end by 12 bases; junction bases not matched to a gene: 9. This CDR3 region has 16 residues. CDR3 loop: CASSQKPGLAGDRQFF. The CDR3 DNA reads TGCGCCAGCAGCCAAAAACCGGGACTAGCGGGAGATAGGCAGTTCTTC.

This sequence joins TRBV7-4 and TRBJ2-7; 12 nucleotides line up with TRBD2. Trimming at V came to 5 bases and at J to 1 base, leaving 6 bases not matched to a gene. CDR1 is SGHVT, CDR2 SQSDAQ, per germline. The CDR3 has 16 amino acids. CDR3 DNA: TGTGCCAGCAGCCTTACGGGACTAGCGGGTTCCTACGAGCAGTACTTC. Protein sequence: CASSLTGLAGSYEQYF.